Sequencing of this T cell receptor (beta chain) was carried out in a study of radiotherapy plus CTLA-4 blockade in lung cancer. Looking at the study overall: Across the patients, objective responses occurred in approximately 20%, and disease control in 30% to 40%.

Study findings and constraints: Early blood T cell clone dynamics, with interferon-beta, were reported to best predict response. In blood, after radiotherapy plus ipilimumab, tumor-derived TCR clones expanded.

Only in-frame clones appear in the TCRdb table, and some are missing; sequencing was by immunoSEQ multiplex PCR. The data contain tens of thousands of clones, approximately 85% of them singletons. The study treated chemo-refractory metastatic non-small-cell lung cancer patients with focal radiation plus ipilimumab CTLA-4 blockade. The CDR3 has 17 residues. The V gene end was trimmed by 0 bases and the J gene end by 2 bases; junction bases not matched to a gene: 9. Germline CDR1 reads SGHRS; CDR2 reads YFSETQ. In this sample, this clone turned up once. Its antigen is currently unknown. The J gene is TRBJ2-7, the V gene TRBV5-1, with TRBD2 matching 9 bases. This material consisted of peripheral blood, taken from a patient treated with radiotherapy plus ipilimumab. This TCR derives from a human donor with non-small cell lung cancer whose response to radiotherapy plus ipilimumab could not be evaluated. CDR3 sequence: CASSLARGASGTYEQYF. CDR3 in DNA: TGCGCCAGCAGCTTGGCCAGGGGGGCTAGCGGGACCTACGAGCAGTACTTC.